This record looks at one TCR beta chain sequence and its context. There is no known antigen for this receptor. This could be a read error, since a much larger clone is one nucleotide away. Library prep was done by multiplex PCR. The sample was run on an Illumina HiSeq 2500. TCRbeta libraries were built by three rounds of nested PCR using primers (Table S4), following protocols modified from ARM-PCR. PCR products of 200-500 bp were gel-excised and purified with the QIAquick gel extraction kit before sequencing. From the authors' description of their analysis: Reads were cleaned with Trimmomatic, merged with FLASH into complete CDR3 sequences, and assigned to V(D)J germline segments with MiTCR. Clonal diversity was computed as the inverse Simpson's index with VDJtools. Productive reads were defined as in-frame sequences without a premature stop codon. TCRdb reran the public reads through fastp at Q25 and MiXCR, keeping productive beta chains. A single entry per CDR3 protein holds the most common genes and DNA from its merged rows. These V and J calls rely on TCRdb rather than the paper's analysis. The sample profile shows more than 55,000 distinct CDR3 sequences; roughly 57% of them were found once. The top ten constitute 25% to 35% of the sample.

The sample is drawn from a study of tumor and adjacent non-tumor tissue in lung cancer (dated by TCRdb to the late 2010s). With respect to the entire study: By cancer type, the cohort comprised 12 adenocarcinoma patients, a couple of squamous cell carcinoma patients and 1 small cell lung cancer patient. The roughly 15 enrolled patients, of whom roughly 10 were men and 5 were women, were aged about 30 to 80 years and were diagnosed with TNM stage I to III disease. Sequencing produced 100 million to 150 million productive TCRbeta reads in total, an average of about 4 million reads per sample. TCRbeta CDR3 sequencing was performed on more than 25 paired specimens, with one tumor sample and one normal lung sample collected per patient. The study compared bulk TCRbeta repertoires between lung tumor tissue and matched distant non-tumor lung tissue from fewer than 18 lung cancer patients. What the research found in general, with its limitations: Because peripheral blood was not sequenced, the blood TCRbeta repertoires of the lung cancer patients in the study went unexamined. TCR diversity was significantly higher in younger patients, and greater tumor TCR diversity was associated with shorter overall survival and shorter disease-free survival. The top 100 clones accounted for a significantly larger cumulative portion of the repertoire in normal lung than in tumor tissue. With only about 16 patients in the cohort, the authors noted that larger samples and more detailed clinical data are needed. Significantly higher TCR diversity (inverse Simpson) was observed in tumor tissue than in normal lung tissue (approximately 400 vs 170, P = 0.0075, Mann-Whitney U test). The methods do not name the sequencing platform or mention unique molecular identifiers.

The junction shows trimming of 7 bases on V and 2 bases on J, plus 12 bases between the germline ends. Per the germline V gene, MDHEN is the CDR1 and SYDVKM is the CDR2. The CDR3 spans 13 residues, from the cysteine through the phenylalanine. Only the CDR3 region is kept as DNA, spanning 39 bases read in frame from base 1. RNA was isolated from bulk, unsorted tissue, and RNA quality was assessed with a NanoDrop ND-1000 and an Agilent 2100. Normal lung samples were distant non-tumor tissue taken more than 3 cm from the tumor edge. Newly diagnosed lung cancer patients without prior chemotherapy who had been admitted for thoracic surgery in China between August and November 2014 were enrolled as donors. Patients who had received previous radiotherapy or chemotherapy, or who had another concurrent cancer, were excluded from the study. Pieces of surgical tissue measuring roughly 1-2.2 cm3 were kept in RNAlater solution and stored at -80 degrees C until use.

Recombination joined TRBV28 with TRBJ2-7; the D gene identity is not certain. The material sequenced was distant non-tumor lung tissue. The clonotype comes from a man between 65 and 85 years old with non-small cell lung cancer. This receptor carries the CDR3 CASIKKGPYEQYF. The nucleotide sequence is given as TGTGCCAGCATCAAGAAAGGACCCTACGAGCAGTACTTC.